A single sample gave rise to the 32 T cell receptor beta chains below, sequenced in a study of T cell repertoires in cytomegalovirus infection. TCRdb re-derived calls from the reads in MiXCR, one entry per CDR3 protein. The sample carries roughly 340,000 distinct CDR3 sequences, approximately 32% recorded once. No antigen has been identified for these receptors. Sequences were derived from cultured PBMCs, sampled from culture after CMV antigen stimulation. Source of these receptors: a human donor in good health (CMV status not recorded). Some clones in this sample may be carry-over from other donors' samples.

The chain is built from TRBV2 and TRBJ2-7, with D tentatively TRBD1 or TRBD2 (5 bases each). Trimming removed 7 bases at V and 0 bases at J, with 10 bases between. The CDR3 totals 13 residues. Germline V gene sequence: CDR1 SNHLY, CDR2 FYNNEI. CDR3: CASNRDASYEQYF. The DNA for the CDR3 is TGTGCCAGCAACCGGGACGCCTCCTACGAGCAGTACTTC.

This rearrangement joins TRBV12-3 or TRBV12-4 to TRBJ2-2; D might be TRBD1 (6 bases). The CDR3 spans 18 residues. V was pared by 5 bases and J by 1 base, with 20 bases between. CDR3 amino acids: CASSHNNRENVNTGELFF. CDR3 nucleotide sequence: TGTGCCAGCAGTCACAATAACAGGGAAAATGTGAACACCGGGGAGCTGTTTTTT.

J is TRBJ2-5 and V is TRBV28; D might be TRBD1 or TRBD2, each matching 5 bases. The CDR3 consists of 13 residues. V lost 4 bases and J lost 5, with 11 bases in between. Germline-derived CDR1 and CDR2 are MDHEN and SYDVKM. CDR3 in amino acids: CASSWGSLETQYF. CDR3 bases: TGTGCCAGCAGTTGGGGGAGTTTGGAGACCCAGTACTTC.

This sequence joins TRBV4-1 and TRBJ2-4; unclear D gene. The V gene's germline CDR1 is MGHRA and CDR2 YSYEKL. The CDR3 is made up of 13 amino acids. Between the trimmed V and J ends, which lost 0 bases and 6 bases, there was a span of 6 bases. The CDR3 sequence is CASSQDQLNIQYF. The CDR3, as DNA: TGCGCCAGCAGCCAAGATCAGTTAAACATTCAGTACTTC.

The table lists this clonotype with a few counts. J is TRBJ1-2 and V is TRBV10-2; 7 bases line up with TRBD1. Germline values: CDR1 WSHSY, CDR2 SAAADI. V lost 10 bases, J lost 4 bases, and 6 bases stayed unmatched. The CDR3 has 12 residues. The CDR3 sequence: CATARDSYGYTF. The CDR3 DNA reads TGCGCCACCGCGAGGGACAGCTATGGCTACACCTTC.

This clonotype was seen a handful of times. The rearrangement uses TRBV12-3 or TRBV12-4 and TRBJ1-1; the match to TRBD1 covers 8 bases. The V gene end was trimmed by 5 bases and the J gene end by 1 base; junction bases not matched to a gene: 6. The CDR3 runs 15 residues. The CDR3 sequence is CASSPQTGANTEAFF. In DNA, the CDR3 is TGTGCCAGCAGTCCCCAGACAGGGGCGAACACTGAAGCTTTCTTT.

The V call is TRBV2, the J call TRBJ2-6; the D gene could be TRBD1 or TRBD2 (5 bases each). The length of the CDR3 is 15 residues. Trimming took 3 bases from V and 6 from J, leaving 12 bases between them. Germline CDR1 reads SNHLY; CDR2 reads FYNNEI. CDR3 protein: CASSDGTDPANVLTF. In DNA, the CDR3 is TGTGCCAGCAGTGACGGGACGGACCCGGCCAACGTCCTGACTTTC.

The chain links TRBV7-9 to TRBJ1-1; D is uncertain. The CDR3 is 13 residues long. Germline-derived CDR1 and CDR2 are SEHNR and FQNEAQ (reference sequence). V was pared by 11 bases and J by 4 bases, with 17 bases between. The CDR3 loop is CAVGYKRVTEAFF. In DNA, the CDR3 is TGTGCCGTCGGGTACAAGCGAGTCACTGAAGCTTTCTTT.

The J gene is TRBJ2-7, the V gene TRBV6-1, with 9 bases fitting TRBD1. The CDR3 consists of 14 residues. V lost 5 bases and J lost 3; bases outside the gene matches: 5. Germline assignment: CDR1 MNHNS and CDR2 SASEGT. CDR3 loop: CASSFETGGYEQYF. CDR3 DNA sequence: TGTGCCAGCAGTTTTGAGACAGGGGGCTACGAGCAGTACTTC.

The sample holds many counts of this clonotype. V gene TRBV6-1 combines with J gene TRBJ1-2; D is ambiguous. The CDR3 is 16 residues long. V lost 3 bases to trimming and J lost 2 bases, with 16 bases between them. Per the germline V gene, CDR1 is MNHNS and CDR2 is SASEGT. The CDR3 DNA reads TGTGCCAGCAGTGACCCCGTCGGGCAGCGGAACTATGGCTACACCTTC. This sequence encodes CASSDPVGQRNYGYTF.

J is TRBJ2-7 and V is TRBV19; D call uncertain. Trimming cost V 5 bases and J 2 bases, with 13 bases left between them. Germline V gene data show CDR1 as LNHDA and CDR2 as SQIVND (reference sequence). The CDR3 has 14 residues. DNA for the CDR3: TGTGCCAGTAGTTTTGGACGCAACACCTACGAGCAGTACTTC. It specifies CASSFGRNTYEQYF.

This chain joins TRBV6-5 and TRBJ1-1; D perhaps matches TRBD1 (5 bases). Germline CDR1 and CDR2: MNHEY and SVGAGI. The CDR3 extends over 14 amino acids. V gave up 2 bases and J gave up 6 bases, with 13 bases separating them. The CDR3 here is CASSYNGGMAEAFF. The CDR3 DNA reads TGTGCCAGCAGTTACAATGGGGGTATGGCTGAAGCTTTCTTT.

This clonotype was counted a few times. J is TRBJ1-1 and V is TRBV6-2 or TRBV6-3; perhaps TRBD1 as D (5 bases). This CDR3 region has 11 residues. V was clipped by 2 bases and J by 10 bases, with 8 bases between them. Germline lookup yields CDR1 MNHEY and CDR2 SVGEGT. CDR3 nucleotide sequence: TGTGCCAGCAGTTACGACACAGGAGCTTTCTTT. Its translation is CASSYDTGAFF.

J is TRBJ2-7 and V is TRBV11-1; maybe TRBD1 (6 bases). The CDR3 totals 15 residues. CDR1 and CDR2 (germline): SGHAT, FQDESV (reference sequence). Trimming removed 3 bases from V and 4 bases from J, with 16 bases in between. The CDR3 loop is CASSFQGTGVYEQYF. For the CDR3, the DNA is TGTGCCAGCAGCTTCCAGGGGACGGGTGTTTACGAGCAGTACTTC.

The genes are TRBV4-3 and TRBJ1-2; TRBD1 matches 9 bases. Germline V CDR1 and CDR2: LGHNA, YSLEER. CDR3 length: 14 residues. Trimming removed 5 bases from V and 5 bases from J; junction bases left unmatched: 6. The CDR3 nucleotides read TGCGCCAGCAGCTCCCGGACAGGGGAGTATGGCTACACCTTC. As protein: CASSSRTGEYGYTF.

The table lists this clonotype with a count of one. CDR3: CASSRQRAGHFGGYTF. CDR3 coding DNA: TGTGCCAGCAGCCGCCAGCGGGCAGGGCATTTTGGTGGCTACACCTTC. The chain joins TRBV7-4 to TRBJ1-2; D may be TRBD1 (5 bases). The V end lost 5 bases, the J end lost 7 bases, and 23 bases lay between the germline ends. The CDR3 is 16 residues long. Germline V gene lookup returns CDR1 SGHVT and CDR2 SQSDAQ.

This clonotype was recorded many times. The CDR3 bases are TGTGCCAGCAGCTTGGGACTAGCGAGGGGATTGGGTGAGCAGTTCTTC. Its protein product is CASSLGLARGLGEQFF. V is TRBV7-6 and J is TRBJ2-1, with 10 bases fitting TRBD2. The V gene's germline CDR1 is SGHVS and CDR2 FNYEAQ. J lost 9 bases, V lost 3 bases, and 11 bases had no gene match. CDR3 length: 16 residues. Full variable domain (remainder filled in from reference TRBV7-6 and TRBJ2-1): GAGVSQSPRYKVTKRGQDVALRCDPISGHVSLYWYRQALGQGPEFLTYFNYEAQQDKSGLPNDRFSAERPEGSISTLTIQRTEQRDSAMYRCASSLGLARGLGEQFFGPGTRLTVL.

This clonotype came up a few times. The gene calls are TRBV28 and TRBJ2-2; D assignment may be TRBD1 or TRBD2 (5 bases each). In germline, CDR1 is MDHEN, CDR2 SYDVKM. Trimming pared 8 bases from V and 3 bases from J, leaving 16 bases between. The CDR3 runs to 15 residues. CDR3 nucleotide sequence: TGTGCCAGCCTTCAAGGGGAGCTCGACACCGGGGAGCTGTTTTTT. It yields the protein CASLQGELDTGELFF.

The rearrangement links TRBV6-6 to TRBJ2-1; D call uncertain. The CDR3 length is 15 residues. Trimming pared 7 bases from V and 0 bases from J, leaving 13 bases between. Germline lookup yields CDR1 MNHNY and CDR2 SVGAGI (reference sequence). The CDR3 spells CASITRLSSYNEQFF. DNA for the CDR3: TGTGCCAGCATAACCCGGCTTAGCTCCTACAATGAGCAGTTCTTC.

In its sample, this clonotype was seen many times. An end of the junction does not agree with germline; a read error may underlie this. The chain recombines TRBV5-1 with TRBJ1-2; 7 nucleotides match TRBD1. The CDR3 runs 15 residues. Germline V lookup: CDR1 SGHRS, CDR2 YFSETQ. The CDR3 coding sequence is TGTGCCAGCAGCTTAGGGGGGACAGCAAACTATGGCTACACCTTC. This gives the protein CASSLGGTANYGYTF.

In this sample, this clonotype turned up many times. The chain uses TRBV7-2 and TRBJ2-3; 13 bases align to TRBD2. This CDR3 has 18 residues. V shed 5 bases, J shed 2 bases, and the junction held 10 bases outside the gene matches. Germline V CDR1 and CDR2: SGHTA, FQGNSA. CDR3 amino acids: CASSPGTSGARSTDTQYF. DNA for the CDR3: TGTGCCAGCAGCCCCGGGACTAGCGGGGCCCGATCCACAGATACGCAGTATTTT.

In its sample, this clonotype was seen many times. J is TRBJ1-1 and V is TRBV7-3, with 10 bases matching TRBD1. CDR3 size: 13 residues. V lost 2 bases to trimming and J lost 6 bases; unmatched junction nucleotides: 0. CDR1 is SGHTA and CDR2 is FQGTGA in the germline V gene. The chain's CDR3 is CASSLGTGAEAFF. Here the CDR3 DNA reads TGTGCCAGCAGCTTAGGGACAGGGGCTGAAGCTTTCTTT.

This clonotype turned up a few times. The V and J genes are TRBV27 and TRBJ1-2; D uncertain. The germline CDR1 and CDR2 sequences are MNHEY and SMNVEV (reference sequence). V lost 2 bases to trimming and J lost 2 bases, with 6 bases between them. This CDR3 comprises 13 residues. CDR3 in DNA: TGTGCCAGCAGTTTAGCCCTCAACTATGGCTACACCTTC. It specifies CASSLALNYGYTF.

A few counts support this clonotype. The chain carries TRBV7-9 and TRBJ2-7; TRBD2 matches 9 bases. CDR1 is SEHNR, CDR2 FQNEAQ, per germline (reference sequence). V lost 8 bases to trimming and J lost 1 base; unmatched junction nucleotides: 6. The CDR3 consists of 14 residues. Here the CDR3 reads CASGLAGASYEQYF. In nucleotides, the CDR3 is TGTGCCAGCGGATTAGCGGGAGCGTCCTACGAGCAGTACTTC.

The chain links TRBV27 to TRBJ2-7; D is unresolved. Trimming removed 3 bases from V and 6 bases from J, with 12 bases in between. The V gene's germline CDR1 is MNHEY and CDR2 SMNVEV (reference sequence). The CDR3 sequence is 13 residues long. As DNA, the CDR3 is TGTGCCAGCAGTTTGCGAGGAGTAGGCGAGCAGTACTTC. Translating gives CASSLRGVGEQYF.

The CDR3 sequence is CAWNPGSDTQYF. CDR3 DNA: TGTGCCTGGAACCCGGGATCAGATACGCAGTATTTT. The genes are TRBV30 and TRBJ2-3; possibly TRBD2 for D (5 bases). This CDR3 has 12 residues. Trimming removed 4 bases from V and 4 bases from J, with 9 bases in between. In germline, CDR1 is GTSNPN, CDR2 SVGIG (reference sequence).

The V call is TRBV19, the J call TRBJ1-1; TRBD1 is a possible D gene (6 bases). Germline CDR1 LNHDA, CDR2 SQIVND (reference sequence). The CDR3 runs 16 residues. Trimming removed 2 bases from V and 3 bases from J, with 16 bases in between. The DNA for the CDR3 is TGTGCCAGTAGTATACCCTCGACAGGAGGGCACACTGAAGCTTTCTTT. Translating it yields CASSIPSTGGHTEAFF.

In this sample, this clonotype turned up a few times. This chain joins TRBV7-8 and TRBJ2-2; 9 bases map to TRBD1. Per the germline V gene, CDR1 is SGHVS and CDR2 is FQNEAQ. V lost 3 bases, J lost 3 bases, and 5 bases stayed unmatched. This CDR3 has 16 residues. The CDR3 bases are TGTGCCAGCAGCTTGACGGGACAGGGTCACACCGGGGAGCTGTTTTTT. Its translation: CASSLTGQGHTGELFF.

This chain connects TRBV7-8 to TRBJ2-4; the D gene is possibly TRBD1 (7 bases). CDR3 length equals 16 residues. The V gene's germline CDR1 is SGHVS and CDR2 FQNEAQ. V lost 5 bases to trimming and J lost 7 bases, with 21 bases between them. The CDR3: CASSLGQGGAGNIQYF. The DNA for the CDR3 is TGTGCCAGCAGCCTGGGCCAAGGGGGCGCGGGGAACATTCAGTACTTC.

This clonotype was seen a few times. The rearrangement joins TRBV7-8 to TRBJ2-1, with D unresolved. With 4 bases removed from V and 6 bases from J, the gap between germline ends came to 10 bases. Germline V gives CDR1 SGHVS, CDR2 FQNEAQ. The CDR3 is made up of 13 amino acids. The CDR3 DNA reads TGTGCCAGCAGCTCTTCTAGGGCCAATGAGCAGTTCTTC. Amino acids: CASSSSRANEQFF.

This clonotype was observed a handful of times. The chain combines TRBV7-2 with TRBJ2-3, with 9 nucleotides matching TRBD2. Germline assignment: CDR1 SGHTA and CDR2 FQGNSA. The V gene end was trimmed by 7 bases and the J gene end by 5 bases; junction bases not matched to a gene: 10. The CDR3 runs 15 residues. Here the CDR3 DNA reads TGTGCCAGCACCTTCCGCGGGAGGGCCGTAGATACGCAGTATTTT. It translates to CASTFRGRAVDTQYF.

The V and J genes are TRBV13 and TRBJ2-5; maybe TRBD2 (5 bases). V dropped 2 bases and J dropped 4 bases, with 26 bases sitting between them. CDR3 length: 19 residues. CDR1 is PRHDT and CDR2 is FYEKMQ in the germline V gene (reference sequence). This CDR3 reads CASSLLPPVTGYRRETQYF. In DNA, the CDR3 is TGTGCCAGCAGCTTATTACCTCCGGTGACGGGATATCGAAGAGAGACCCAGTACTTC.